This T cell receptor (beta chain) was profiled in a study of lymphopenia after photon versus proton radiotherapy. A word on this clone: Its antigen remains unknown.

Germline V lookup: CDR1 KGHSY, CDR2 FQNENV. V was pared by 0 bases and J by 6 bases, with 14 bases between. The CDR3 runs to 15 residues. This table comes from immunoSEQ multiplex PCR, and its TCRdb copy is limited to in-frame clones, with some not included. The table records around 27,000 clones, 90% of them present only once. Overall study results and limits: Survival link was tested only in deceased patients; proton benefit remains a possibility. Post-nadir diversity loss with photons came from oligoclonal expansion, particularly CD8+ Temra cells. A bigger post-nadir fall in TCR diversity correlated inversely with survival time in deceased patients.

The chain joins TRBV16 to TRBJ1-1, with no clear D. This TCR derives from a woman aged 45-60 years with cholangiocarcinoma. Sequenced here: peripheral blood, sampled from a patient treated with photon-based radiotherapy. The CDR3 loop reads CASSQSGSLGPEAFF. CDR3 DNA: TGTGCCAGCAGCCAATCGGGCAGTTTGGGCCCTGAAGCTTTCTTT.